The clone carrying this T cell receptor (beta chain) appeared many times. Germline CDR1 reads SGHVS; CDR2 reads FQNEAQ. V lost 1 base to trimming and J lost 3 bases, with 8 bases between them. The CDR3 spans 14 residues. TCRdb analysed the reads with MiXCR anew, one entry per CDR3 protein. The sample holds 480,000 or so distinct CDR3 sequences, about 11% seen once. The sample belongs to a study of T cell repertoires in cytomegalovirus infection. V gene TRBV7-8 combines with J gene TRBJ2-3; the D is unclear. This clonotype was sampled from a human donor in good health (CMV status not recorded). Some clones in this sample may be carry-over from other donors' samples. Sequencing used PBMCs. CDR3 residues: CASSLGPQTDTQYF. The DNA for the CDR3 is TGTGCCAGCAGCTTAGGGCCCCAAACAGATACGCAGTATTTT.